This TCR beta chain was sequenced during a study of T cells in Graves' hyperthyroidism and ophthalmopathy. Study results and limitations: Most thyroid-expanded clonotypes above 0.001 were also found in blood.

What was amplified from RNA transcripts were TCR beta CDR3 regions. HTBI primers were used for first-round RT-PCR of the TCR CDR3. TCRdb redid the calling of the multiplex PCR reads with MiXCR, one entry per CDR3 protein. The sample lists approximately 610,000 distinct CDR3 sequences; over 15% were seen once. CDR3 length: 16 residues. V was trimmed by 3 bases and J by 0 bases, leaving 14 bases between them. This clonotype was seen ten or more times. What it binds is not known. Sequenced input: blood. The TCR was taken from a woman aged 18-29 years with Graves' hyperthyroidism. The chain couples TRBV12-3 or TRBV12-4 to TRBJ1-2; D call uncertain. CDR3 sequence reads: CASSLGSRVANYGYTF. The CDR3 DNA follows: TGTGCCAGCAGTTTGGGCAGTCGTGTGGCTAACTATGGCTACACCTTC.